The source of this T cell receptor beta chain is a study of metastatic and nonmetastatic thyroid tumors. About the study: Peripheral blood and tumor or nodule samples from malignant and benign thyroid patients were compared.

Study conclusions and caveats: It was reportedly found that TCR beta diversity was significantly higher in malignant thyroid tumors than in benign nodules, a difference seen in both blood and tumor samples.

This CDR3 spans 13 amino acids. V lost 6 bases to trimming and J lost 4 bases; unmatched junction nucleotides: 3. Germline V lookup: CDR1 MNHNS, CDR2 SASEGT. This clone was picked up many times. Antigen specificity is unknown. A much larger clone lies one base from this, so it may be a read error. Per the study methods: A papillary thyroid cancer distant-metastasis classifier was built from CDR3 differences across clinicopathological groups. TCRdb reanalyzed the PCR reads with MiXCR. TCRdb, rather than the study authors, made the V and J calls. The sample yields tens of thousands of clones, 28% seen once. Ahead of thyroid surgery, no patient had received treatment of any kind.

This chain joins TRBV6-1 and TRBJ1-2; 9 nucleotides match TRBD1. The source is a male donor with papillary thyroid cancer or a benign thyroid nodule (not recorded which). Some clones in this sample may be carry-over from other donors' samples. Specimen: tumor tissue. This CDR3 is CASRRQGVYGYTF. The DNA for the CDR3 is TGTGCCAGCAGACGACAGGGGGTCTATGGCTACACCTTC.